This entry is about one T cell receptor (beta chain). Its matching antigen is unknown. This sample stems from a study of early T cells in non-severe SARS-CoV-2 infection. Study context: Sequencing of unsorted whole blood was done on bulk RNA, leaving chains unpaired. Study-wide findings and caveats: Clonotype matching in VDJdb favored anti-spike CD8 responses and did not capture private and CD4 specificities.

Tagging with unique molecular identifiers was applied to individual cDNA molecules. MiXCR, run by TCRdb on the 5' RACE reads, gives a single entry per CDR3 protein. Of some 60,000 distinct CDR3 sequences in the sample, approximately 9% are singletons; the top ten hold roughly 18%. The TCR sequence derives from an adult who was a healthcare worker with PCR-confirmed SARS-CoV-2 infection or an uninfected control (not recorded which). Specimen: whole blood.

In nucleotides, the CDR3 is TGTGCCACCAGTGAAGAAGAAAGATCACCCCTCCACTTT. It specifies CATSEEERSPLHF. The V gene is TRBV24-1, the J gene TRBJ1-6; D uncertain. CDR3 size: 13 residues. Trimming took 4 bases from V and 10 from J, leaving 10 bases between them. Germline assignment: CDR1 KGHDR and CDR2 SFDVKD.